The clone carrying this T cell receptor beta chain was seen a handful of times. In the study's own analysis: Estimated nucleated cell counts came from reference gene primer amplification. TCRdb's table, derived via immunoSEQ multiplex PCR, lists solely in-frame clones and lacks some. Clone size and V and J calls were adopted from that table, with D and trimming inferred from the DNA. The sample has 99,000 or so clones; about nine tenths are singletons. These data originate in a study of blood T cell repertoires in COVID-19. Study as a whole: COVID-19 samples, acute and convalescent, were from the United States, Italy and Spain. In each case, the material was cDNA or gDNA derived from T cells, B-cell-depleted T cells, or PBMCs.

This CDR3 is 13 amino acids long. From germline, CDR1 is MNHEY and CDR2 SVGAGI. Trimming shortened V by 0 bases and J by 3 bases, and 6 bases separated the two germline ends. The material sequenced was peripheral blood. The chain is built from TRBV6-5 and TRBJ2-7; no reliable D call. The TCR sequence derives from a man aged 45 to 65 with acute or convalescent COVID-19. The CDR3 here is CASSYSTLYEQYF. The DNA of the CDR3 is TGTGCCAGCAGTTACTCGACACTCTACGAGCAGTACTTC.